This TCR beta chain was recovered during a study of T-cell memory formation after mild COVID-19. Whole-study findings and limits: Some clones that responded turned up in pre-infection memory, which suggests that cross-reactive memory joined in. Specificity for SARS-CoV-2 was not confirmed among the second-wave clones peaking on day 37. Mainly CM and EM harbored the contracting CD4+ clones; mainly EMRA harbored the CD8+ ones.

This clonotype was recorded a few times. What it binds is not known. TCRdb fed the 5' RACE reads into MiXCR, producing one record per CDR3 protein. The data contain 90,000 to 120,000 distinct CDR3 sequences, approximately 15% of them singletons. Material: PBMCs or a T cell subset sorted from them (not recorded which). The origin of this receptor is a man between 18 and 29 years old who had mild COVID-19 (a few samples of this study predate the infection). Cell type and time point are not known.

In nucleotides, the CDR3 is TGCGCCAGCAGCCCCGGACAGGGCAGATACACTGAAGCTTTCTTT. Translation: CASSPGQGRYTEAFF. The chain uses TRBV4-3 and TRBJ1-1; TRBD1 matches 8 bases. Germline V CDR1 and CDR2: LGHNA, YSLEER. The CDR3 is 15 amino acids. The V segment lost 4 bases and the J segment 3 bases; nucleotides outside the gene matches: 7.